This TCR beta chain was sequenced during a study of CD8 T cells in ankylosing spondylitis. The study's findings and limits: The study looked at matched synovial fluid samples from ankylosing spondylitis patients. Disease-linked clones were reported to be significantly enriched there. Some of these motif variants have turned up before, in reports on reactive arthritis synovial fluid and blood. The disease-linked clones had a CD8+ phenotype and low blood frequencies. Ankylosing spondylitis blood appeared to carry a characteristic TCR beta motif of roughly 8 highly homologous variants.

This clonotype has ten or more counts. Its specificity is unknown. The CDR3 covers 13 residues. Unmatched junction bases numbered 6, after V lost 6 bases and J lost 7 bases. TCRdb re-called the 5' RACE reads with MiXCR, one entry per CDR3 protein. The sample lists some 250,000 distinct CDR3 sequences, around a tenth occurring once. The sample consisted of blood, either unsorted or a sorted T cell fraction (not recorded which). The chain combines TRBV12-3 or TRBV12-4 with TRBJ1-2; 9 nucleotides match TRBD1. The TCR was taken from a male donor with ankylosing spondylitis or in good health (not recorded which). The CDR3 coding sequence is TGTGCCAGCAGCTCGGGACAGGGCGGTGGCTACACCTTC. This encodes CASSSGQGGGYTF.